Included here is one TCR beta chain sequence, with context. Its matching antigen is unknown. Some clones are missing from TCRdb's copy, which holds only in-frame ones; the method was immunoSEQ multiplex PCR. The table lists just over 2,000,000 clones, roughly 95% of them singletons. The CD4+ fraction was divided into a CD45RA+ naive subset and a CD45RA-negative memory subset. CDR1 and CDR2 from the germline V gene are SGHVS and FNYEAQ. J was trimmed by 4 bases and V by 0 bases; bases with no gene match: 2. This CDR3 is 16 amino acids long. This record belongs to a study of shared clonotypes between healthy human individuals. Findings and limits, study-wide: The study's rarefaction showed incomplete sorted-subset sequencing despite large depth.

Material for sequencing was naive CD4+ T cells sorted from blood. The subset: CD45RA+ positively selected. This clonotype was obtained from a man aged 18 to 30 in good health. This chain uses TRBV7-6 with TRBJ2-2; 10 bases are shared with TRBD1. DNA for the CDR3: TGTGCCAGCAGCTTAGCCGGGACAGGGGTCACCGGGGAGCTGTTTTTT. It is translated as CASSLAGTGVTGELFF.